The present T cell receptor (beta chain) was sequenced within a study of T-cell memory formation after mild COVID-19. This CDR3 has 16 residues. Germline CDR1 reads SGHKS; CDR2 reads YYEKEE (reference sequence). With 0 bases removed from V and 1 base from J, the gap between germline ends came to 11 bases. Each CDR3 protein is one row after TCRdb ran MiXCR on the 5' RACE reads. This sample carries approximately 400,000 distinct CDR3 sequences, roughly 26% of them seen once, and the ten largest clones take 8.8%. The clonotype was recovered from an adult woman who had mild COVID-19 (a few samples of this study predate the infection). Cell type and time point are not known. The gene calls are TRBV5-5 and TRBJ2-1; D gene ambiguous. Sequencing was performed on PBMCs or a T cell subset sorted from them (not recorded which). For the CDR3, the DNA is TGTGCCAGCAGCTTGGGACTCCAAGGTTCCTACAATGAGCAGTTCTTC. Translated: CASSLGLQGSYNEQFF. The complete variable domain, with remaining parts taken from reference TRBV5-5 and TRBJ2-1, reads DAGVTQSPTHLIKTRGQQVTLRCSPISGHKSVSWYQQVLGQGPQFIFQYYEKEERGRGNFPDRFSARQFPNYSSELNVNALLLGDSALYLCASSLGLQGSYNEQFFGPGTRLTVL.